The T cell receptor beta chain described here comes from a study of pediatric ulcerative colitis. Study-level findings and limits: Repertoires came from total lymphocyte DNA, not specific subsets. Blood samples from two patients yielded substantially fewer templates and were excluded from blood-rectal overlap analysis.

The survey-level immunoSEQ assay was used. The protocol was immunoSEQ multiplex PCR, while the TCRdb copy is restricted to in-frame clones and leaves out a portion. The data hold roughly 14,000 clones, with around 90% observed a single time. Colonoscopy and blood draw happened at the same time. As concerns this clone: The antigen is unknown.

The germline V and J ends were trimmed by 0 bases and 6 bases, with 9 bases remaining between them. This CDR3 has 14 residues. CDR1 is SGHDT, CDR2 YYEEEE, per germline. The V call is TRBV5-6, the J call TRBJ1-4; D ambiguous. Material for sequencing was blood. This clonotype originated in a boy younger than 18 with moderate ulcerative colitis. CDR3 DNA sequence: TGTGCCAGCAGCTTGGTCCCCGGGTATGAAAAACTGTTTTTT. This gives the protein CASSLVPGYEKLFF.